The TCR beta chain under discussion was sequenced for a study of T cell responses to AZD1222 COVID-19 vaccine. Whole-study results and caveats: Of the AZD1222 recipients, only six were seropositive at baseline. There were mostly white British donors and more females than males, and clonal diversity was possibly underestimated. Nearly half of spike-specific TCRs reportedly target variant regions that are unmutated in the B.1.351 and B.1.1.7 variants. Repertoires were collected only later (after the peak T cell response had occurred).

The CDR3 has 14 amino acids. Trimming cost V 9 bases and J 4 bases, with 18 bases left between them. CDR1 is ENHRY, CDR2 SYGVKD, per germline. About this clone: What it binds is unknown.

Sequenced by immunoSEQ multiplex PCR; TCRdb stores in-frame clones only, minus some. The sample holds roughly 130,000 clones; about nine tenths are singletons and the top ten take under 9.5%. The rearrangement joins TRBV10-3 to TRBJ1-2; no reliable D call. The TCR sequence derives from an adult in good health. The sequenced sample was peripheral blood, obtained on day 0 of AZD1222 vaccination. CDR3 nucleotide sequence: TGTGCCATGCTGCGGCCCTCAGGAGGCTATGGCTACACCTTC. This translates into CAMLRPSGGYGYTF.